The 5 T cell receptor beta chains below come from one sample, sequenced in a study of blood T cells in healthy people across ages. Together with a sample-barcoded 5' primer, a J-beta primer mix was included in a second PCR lasting about 6 to 11 cycles. TCRdb re-called the 5' RACE reads with MiXCR, one entry per CDR3 protein. The table records over a million distinct CDR3 sequences, approximately 63% of them present only once. What was sequenced was blood. Source of these receptors: a man between 18 and 29 years old in good health.

The CDR3 loop reads CASSLPGRAVTDTQYF. The CDR3 region has the DNA TGTGCCAGCAGCTTACCGGGACGAGCGGTAACAGATACGCAGTATTTT. The chain couples TRBV11-2 to TRBJ2-3; D is perhaps TRBD1 or TRBD2 (5 bases each). V was trimmed by 2 bases and J by 3 bases, leaving 15 bases between them. The CDR3 loop spans 16 amino acids. Germline lookup yields CDR1 SGHAT and CDR2 FQNNGV. Full variable domain (outside the CDR3, taken from reference TRBV11-2 and TRBJ2-3): EAGVAQSPRYKIIEKRQSVAFWCNPISGHATLYWYQQILGQGPKLLIQFQNNGVVDDSQLPKDRFSAERLKGVDSTLKIQPAKLEDSAVYLCASSLPGRAVTDTQYFGPGTRLTVL.

V and J are TRBV6-5 and TRBJ2-7; 8 nucleotides agree with TRBD2. V was clipped by 5 bases and J by 3 bases; unmatched bases: 6. The length of the CDR3 is 14 residues. Germline CDR1 is MNHEY and CDR2 is SVGAGI. CDR3 nucleotide sequence: TGTGCCAGCAGTGGCGGGGGGAGCTACTACGAGCAGTACTTC. This codes for CASSGGGSYYEQYF.

The rearrangement joins TRBV27 to TRBJ2-5; 10 bases match TRBD1. The CDR3 spans 17 residues. In germline, CDR1 is MNHEY, CDR2 SMNVEV (reference sequence). The V gene end was trimmed by 1 base and the J gene end by 2 bases; junction bases not matched to a gene: 7. This CDR3 is CASSLWQGTGAQETQYF. The CDR3 DNA reads TGTGCCAGCAGTTTATGGCAGGGGACAGGGGCACAAGAGACCCAGTACTTC.

This chain connects TRBV3-1 to TRBJ1-2; D remains ambiguous. CDR1 is LGHDT, CDR2 YNNKEL, per germline (reference sequence). CDR3 size: 14 residues. V gave up 5 bases and J gave up 3 bases, with 13 bases separating them. Here the CDR3 reads CASSARHVDYGYTF. As DNA, the CDR3 is TGTGCCAGCAGCGCCCGACACGTGGACTATGGCTACACCTTC.

This clonotype occurred a few times. The gene calls are TRBV10-3 and TRBJ1-3; a possible D gene is TRBD1 (6 bases). The V and J ends lost 4 bases and 0 bases respectively, with 7 bases between them. This CDR3 contains 14 residues. CDR1 ENHRY and CDR2 SYGVKD come from the germline V gene. In nucleotides, the CDR3 is TGTGCCATCAGTGGGGACATCTCTGGAAACACCATATATTTT. Amino acid sequence: CAISGDISGNTIYF.